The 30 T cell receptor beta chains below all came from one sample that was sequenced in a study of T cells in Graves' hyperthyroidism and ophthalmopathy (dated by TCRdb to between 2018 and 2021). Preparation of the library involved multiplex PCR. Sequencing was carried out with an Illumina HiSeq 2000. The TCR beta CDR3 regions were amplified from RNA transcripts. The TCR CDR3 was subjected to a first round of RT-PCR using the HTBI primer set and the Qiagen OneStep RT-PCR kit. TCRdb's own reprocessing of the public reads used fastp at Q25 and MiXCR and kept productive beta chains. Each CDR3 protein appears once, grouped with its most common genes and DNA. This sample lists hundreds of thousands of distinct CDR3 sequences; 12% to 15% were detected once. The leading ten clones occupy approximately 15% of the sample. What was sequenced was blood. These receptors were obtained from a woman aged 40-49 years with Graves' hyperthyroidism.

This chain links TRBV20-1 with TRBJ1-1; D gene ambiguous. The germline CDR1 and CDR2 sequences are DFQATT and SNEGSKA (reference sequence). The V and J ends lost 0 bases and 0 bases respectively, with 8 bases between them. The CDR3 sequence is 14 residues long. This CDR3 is CSARDPTLNTEAFF. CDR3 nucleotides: TGCAGTGCTAGAGATCCCACTTTGAACACTGAAGCTTTCTTT.

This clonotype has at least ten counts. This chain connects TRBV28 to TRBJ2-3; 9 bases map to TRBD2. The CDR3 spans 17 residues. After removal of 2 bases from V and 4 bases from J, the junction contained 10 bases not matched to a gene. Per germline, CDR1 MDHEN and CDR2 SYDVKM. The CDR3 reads CASSLRAGGPGADTQYF. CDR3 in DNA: TGTGCCAGCAGTTTACGTGCGGGAGGGCCTGGCGCAGATACGCAGTATTTT.

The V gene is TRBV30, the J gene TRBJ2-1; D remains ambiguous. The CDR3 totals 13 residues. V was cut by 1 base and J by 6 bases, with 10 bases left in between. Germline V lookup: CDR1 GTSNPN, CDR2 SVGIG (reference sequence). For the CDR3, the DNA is TGTGCCTGGAGTGATGGCCTGACCAATGAGCAGTTCTTC. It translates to CAWSDGLTNEQFF.

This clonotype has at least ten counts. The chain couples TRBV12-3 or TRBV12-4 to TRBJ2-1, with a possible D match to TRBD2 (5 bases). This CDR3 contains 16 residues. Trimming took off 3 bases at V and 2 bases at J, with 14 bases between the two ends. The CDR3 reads CASSLWRPGTYNEQFF. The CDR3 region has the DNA TGTGCCAGCAGTTTGTGGAGGCCCGGGACCTACAATGAGCAGTTCTTC.

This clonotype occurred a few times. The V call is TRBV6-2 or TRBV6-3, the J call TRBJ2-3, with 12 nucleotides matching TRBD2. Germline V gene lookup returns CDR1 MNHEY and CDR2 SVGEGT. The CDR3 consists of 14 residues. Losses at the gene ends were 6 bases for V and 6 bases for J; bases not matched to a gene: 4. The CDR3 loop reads CASRLAGGSDTQYF. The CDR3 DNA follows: TGTGCCAGCAGGCTAGCGGGAGGGTCGGATACGCAGTATTTT.

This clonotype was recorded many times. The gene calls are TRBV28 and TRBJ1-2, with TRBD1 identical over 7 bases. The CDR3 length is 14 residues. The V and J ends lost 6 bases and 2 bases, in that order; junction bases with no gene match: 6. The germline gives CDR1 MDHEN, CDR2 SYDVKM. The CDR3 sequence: CASSLGTVNYGYTF. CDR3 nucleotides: TGTGCCAGCAGCCTCGGGACAGTCAACTATGGCTACACCTTC.

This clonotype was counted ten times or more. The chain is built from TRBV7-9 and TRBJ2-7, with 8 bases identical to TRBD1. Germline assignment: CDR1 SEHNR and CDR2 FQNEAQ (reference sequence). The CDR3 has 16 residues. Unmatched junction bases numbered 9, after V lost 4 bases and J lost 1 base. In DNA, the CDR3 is TGTGCCAGCAGCTCCGATCGCACAGGGGGTTCCTACGAGCAGTACTTC. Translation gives CASSSDRTGGSYEQYF.

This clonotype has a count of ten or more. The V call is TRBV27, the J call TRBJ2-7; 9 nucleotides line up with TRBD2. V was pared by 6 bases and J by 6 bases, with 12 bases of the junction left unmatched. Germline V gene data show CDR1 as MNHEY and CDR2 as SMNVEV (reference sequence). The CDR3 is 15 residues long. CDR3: CASRDLSGSLSEQYF. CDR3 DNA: TGTGCCAGCAGAGACCTTAGCGGGAGTCTCAGCGAGCAGTACTTC.

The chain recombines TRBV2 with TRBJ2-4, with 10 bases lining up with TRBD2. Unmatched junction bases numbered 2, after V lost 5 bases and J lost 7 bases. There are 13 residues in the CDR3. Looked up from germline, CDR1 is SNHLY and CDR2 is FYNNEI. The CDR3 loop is CASSSGRANIQYF. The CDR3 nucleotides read TGTGCCAGCAGTAGCGGGAGGGCGAACATTCAGTACTTC.

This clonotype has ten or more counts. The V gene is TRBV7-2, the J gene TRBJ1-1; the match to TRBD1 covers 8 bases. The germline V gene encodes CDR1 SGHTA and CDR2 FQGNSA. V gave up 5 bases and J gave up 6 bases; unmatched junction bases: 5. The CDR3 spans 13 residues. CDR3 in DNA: TGTGCCAGCAGCCGGGGACAGGTTCCTGAAGCTTTCTTT. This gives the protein CASSRGQVPEAFF.

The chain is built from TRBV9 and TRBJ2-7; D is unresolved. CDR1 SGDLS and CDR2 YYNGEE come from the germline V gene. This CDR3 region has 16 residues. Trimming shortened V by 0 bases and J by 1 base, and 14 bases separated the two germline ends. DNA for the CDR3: TGTGCCAGCAGCGTAGACGGCTCCCCTAGTTCCTACGAGCAGTACTTC. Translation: CASSVDGSPSSYEQYF.

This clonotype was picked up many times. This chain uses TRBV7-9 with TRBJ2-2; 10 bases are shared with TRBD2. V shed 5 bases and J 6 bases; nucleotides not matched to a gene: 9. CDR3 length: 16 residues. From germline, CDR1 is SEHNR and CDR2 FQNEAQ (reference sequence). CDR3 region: CASSASSGRFSGELFF. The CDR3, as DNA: TGTGCCAGCAGCGCCTCTAGCGGGAGATTCTCCGGGGAGCTGTTTTTT.

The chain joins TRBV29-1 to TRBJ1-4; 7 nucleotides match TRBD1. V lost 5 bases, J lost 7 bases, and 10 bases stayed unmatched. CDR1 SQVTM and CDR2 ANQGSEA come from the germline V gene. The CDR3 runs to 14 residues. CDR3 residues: CSVNNRGSSEKLFF. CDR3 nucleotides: TGCAGCGTTAACAACAGGGGTTCGAGTGAAAAACTGTTTTTT.

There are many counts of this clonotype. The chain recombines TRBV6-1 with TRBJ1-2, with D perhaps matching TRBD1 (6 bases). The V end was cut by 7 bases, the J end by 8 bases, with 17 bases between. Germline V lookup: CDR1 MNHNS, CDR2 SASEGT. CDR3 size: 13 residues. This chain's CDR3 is CASISGTSGGYTF. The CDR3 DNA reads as TGTGCCAGCATTTCCGGGACATCGGGCGGCTACACCTTC.

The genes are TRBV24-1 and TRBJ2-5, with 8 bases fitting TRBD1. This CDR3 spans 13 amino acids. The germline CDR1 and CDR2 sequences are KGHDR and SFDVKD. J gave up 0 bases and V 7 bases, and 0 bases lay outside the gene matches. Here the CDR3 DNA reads TGTGCCACCAGGGACAGGGACCAAGAGACCCAGTACTTC. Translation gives CATRDRDQETQYF.

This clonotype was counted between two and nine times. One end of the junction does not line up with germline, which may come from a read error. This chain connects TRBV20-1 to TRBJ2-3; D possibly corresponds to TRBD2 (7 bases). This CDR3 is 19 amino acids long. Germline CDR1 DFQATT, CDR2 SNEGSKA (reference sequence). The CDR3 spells CGARDWERSAGALTDTQYF. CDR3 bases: TGCGGTGCTAGAGATTGGGAGAGGTCGGCGGGGGCCCTCACAGATACGCAGTATTTT.

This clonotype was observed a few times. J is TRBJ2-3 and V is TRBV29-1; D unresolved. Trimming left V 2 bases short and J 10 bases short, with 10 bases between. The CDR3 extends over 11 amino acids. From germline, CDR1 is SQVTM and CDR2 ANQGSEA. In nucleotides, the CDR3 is TGCAGCGTTGAACTACCTGGGTCGCAGTATTTT. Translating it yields CSVELPGSQYF.

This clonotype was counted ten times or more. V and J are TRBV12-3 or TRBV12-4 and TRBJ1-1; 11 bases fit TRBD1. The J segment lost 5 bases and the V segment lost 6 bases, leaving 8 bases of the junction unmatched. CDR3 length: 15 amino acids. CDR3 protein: CASSRTGGAATEAFF. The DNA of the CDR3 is TGTGCCAGCAGCCGGACAGGGGGCGCGGCGACTGAAGCTTTCTTT.

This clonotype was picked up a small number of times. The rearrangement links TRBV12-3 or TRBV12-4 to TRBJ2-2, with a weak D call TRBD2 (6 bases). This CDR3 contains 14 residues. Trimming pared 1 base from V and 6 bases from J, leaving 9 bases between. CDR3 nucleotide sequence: TGTGCCAGCAGTTTAGAATGGGGGGCCGGGGAGCTGTTTTTT. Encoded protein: CASSLEWGAGELFF.

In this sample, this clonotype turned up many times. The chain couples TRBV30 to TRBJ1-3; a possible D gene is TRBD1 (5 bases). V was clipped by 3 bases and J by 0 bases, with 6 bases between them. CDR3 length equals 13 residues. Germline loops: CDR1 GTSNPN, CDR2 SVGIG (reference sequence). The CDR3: CAWRDSSGNTIYF. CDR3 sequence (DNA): TGTGCCTGGAGAGACAGCTCTGGAAACACCATATATTTT.

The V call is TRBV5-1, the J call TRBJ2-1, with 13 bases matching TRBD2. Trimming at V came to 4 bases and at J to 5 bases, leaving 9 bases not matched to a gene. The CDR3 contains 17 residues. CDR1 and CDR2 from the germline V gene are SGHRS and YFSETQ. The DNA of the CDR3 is TGCGCCAGCAGCAAGACCGGGACTAGCGGGATCGACAATGAGCAGTTCTTC. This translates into CASSKTGTSGIDNEQFF.

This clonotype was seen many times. CDR3 DNA sequence: TGTGCCAGCAGGACAGGGAAGAACACTGAAGCTTTCTTT. Amino acids: CASRTGKNTEAFF. V usage is TRBV27 and J usage is TRBJ1-1; 7 positions match TRBD1. CDR1 and CDR2 (germline): MNHEY, SMNVEV (reference sequence). The CDR3 runs to 13 residues. V lost 6 bases, J lost 1 base, and 2 bases stayed unmatched.

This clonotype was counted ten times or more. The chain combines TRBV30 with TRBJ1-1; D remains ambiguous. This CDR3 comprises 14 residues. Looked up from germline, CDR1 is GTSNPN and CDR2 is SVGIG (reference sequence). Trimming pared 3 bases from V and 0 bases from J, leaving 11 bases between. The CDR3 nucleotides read TGTGCCTGGAGCACATCCTTCGTGAACACTGAAGCTTTCTTT. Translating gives CAWSTSFVNTEAFF.

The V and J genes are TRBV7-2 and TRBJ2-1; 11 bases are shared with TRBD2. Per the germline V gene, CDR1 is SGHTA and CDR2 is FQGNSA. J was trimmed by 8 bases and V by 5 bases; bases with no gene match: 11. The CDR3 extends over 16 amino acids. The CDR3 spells CASSGILAGVADEQFF. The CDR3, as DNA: TGTGCCAGCAGCGGTATACTAGCGGGAGTCGCCGATGAGCAGTTCTTC. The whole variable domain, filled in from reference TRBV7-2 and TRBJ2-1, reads GAGVSQSPSNKVTEKGKDVELRCDPISGHTALYWYRQSLGQGLEFLIYFQGNSAPDKSGLPSDRFSAERTGGSVSTLTIQRTQQEDSAVYLCASSGILAGVADEQFFGPGTRLTVL.

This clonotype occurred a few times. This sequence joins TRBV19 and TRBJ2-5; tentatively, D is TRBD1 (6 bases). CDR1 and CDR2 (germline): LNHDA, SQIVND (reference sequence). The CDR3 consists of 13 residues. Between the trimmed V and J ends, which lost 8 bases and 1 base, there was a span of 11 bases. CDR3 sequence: CASQGLTQETQYF. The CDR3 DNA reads TGTGCCAGTCAGGGGTTGACCCAAGAGACCCAGTACTTC. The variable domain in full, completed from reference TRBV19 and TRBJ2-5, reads DGGITQSPKYLFRKEGQNVTLSCEQNLNHDAMYWYRQDPGQGLRLIYYSQIVNDFQKGDIAEGYSVSREKKESFPLTVTSAQKNPTAFYLCASQGLTQETQYFGPGTRLLVL.

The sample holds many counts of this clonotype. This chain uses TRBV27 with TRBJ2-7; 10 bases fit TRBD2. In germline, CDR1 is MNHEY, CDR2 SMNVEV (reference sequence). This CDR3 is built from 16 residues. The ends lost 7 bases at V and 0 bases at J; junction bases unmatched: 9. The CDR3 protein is CASKTALAGASYEQYF. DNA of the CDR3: TGTGCCAGCAAAACGGCCCTAGCGGGGGCCTCCTACGAGCAGTACTTC.

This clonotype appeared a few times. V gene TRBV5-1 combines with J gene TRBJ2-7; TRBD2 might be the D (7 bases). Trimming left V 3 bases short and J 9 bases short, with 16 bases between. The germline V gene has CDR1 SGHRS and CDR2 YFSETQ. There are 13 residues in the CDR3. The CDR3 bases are TGCGCCAGCAGCTCGACGGGGGGCTGGTGGCAGTACTTC. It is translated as CASSSTGGWWQYF.

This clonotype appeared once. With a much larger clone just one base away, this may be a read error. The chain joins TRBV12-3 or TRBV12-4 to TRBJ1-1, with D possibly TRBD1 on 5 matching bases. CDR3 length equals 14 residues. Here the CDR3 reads CASSSDGQNTKAFF. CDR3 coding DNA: TGTGCCAGCAGTTCTGACGGACAAAACACTAAAGCTTTCTTT.

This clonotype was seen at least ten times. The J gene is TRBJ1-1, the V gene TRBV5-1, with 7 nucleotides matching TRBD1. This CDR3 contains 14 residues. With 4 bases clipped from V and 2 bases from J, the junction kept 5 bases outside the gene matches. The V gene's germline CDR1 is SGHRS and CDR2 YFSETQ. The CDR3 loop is CASSVGQSNTEAFF. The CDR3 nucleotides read TGCGCCAGCAGCGTGGGACAGAGCAACACTGAAGCTTTCTTT.

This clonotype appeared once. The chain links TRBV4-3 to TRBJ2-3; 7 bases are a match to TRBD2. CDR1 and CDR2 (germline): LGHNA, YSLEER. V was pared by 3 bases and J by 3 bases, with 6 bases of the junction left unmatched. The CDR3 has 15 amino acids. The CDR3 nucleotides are TGCGCCAGCAGCCATTGGGGGAGGGCGACAGATACGCAGTATTTT. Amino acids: CASSHWGRATDTQYF.